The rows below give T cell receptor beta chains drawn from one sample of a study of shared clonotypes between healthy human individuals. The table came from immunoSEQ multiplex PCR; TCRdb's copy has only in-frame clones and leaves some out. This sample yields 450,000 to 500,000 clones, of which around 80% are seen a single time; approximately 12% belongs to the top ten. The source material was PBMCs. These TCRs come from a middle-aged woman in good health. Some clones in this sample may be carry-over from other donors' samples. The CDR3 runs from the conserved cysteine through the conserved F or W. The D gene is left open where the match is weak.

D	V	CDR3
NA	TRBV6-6	CASSYRFDRGYTF
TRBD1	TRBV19	CASSDRGRSEDRNTEAFF
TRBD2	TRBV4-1	CASSQDPAGVSEQFF
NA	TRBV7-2	CASSFIYYEQYF
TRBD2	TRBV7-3	CASSRAISGGRAFSTDTQYF
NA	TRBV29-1	CSAEGVSYEQYF
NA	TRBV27	CASSLSGARRTYEQYF
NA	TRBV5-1	CASSFLGGDYGYTF
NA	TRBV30	CAWEVDSSYNEQFF
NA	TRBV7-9	CASSFSSNQPQHF
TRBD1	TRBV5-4	CASSTGTDATDTQYF
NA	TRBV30	CAWSGGLGTEAFF
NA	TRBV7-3	CASSAEDFTEQYF
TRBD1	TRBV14	CASSQTGTDYGYTF
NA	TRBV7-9	CASSDREAYNEQFF
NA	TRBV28	CASSPIPPGLPSTDTQYF
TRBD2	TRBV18	CASSLRTSGTNTGELFF
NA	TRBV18	CASSPESETQYF
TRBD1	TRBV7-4	CASSLRQGSSYEQYF
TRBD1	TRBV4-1	CASSPIPGQGIAADYGYTF
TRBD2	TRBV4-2	CASSQGVAGGRETQYF
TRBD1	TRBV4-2	CASSRGTGGMDGYTF
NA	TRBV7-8	CASSLVEEQETQYF
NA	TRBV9	CASSVTGLNEQFF
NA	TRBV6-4	CAKGRRASANNEQFF
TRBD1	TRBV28	CASSLCCGRGSNQPQHF
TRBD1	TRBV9	CASSANRDRRYEQYF
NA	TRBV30	CAWSVAGGEQFF
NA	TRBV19	CASSTILGRGTSNTGELFF
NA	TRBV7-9	CASSLGQPGEKLFF
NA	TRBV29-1	CSVAGLSGANVLTF
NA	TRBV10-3	CAISVGATDTQYF
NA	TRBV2	CASSGAGVGLIGELFF
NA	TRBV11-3	CASSLELGETQYF
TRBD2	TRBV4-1	CASSHSGRGNTGELFF
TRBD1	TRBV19	CASSDEGQGLYEQYF
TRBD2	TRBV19	CASRSGGRASGELFF
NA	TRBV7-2	CASSPPVSSYEQYF
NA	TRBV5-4	CASSSNTRTVYEQYF
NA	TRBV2	CASSEIREGELFF
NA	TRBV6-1	CASRLRTDDYGYTF
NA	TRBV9	CASSVSSGMFNEQFF
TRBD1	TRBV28	CASSRRTGRIDEQFF
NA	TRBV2	CASSEAGYSYEQYF
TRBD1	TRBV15	CATSRAGYRGNEQFF
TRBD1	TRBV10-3	CAISGGTGLEAFF
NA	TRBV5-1	CASSLEGRGNTEAFF
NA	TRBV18	CASSRHFASTDTQYF
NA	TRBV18	CASSPRGQESEKLFF
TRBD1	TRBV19	CASSTRTGGKREQYF
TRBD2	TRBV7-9	CASSLATSGSTDTQYF
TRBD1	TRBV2	CASSERQGGIGEKLFF
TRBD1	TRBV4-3	CASSQETGGAGLGANVLTF
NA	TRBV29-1	CSVGQTSYEQYF
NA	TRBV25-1	CASSEGGPHTGELFF